The 31 T cell receptor beta chains given below trace back to one sample, sequenced in a study of shared clonotypes between healthy human individuals. Repertoires were generated with immunoSEQ multiplex PCR, while TCRdb's copy carries only in-frame clones and drops some. The repertoire has approximately 1.5 million clones, about 98% of them found once; the top ten carry less than 0.55%. Sequencing used naive CD4+ T cells sorted from blood. The subset here: CD45RA+ positively selected. The receptor set was obtained from a man aged 25 to 40 in good health.

This sequence joins TRBV9 and TRBJ2-1; D might be TRBD1 or TRBD2, each matching 5 bases. The V end was cut by 0 bases, the J end by 3 bases, with 10 bases between. Germline values: CDR1 SGDLS, CDR2 YYNGEE. The CDR3 covers 15 residues. CDR3 residues: CASSVAGDLYNEQFF. CDR3 in DNA: TGTGCCAGCAGCGTAGCCGGGGACCTCTACAATGAGCAGTTCTTC.

The chain uses TRBV9 and TRBJ2-1, with TRBD2 matching 8 bases. Germline trimming cut 3 bases from V and 9 bases from J; bases unmatched to any gene: 11. The CDR3 is 15 residues long. CDR1 SGDLS and CDR2 YYNGEE come from the germline V gene. The CDR3 loop is CASSAAGTSRSEQFF. CDR3 DNA sequence: TGTGCCAGCAGCGCCGCCGGGACTAGTCGGAGTGAGCAGTTCTTC. Full variable domain (rest looked up from reference TRBV9 and TRBJ2-1): DSGVTQTPKHLITATGQRVTLRCSPRSGDLSVYWYQQSLDQGLQFLIQYYNGEERAKGNILERFSAQQFPDLHSELNLSSLELGDSALYFCASSAAGTSRSEQFFGPGTRLTVL.

This chain uses TRBV29-1 with TRBJ2-3; 7 bases are shared with TRBD2. V lost 6 bases to trimming and J lost 6 bases; unmatched junction nucleotides: 21. Germline V gene lookup returns CDR1 SQVTM and CDR2 ANQGSEA. CDR3 size: 17 residues. CDR3 DNA sequence: TGCAGCGTCAGAACTAGGAAGCTAGCGGCCGCCGGGGATACGCAGTATTTT. Translating gives CSVRTRKLAAAGDTQYF.

This clone showed up just once. The rearrangement links TRBV5-1 to TRBJ2-7; D might be TRBD1 or TRBD2, each matching 5 bases. V was pared by 5 bases and J by 2 bases, with 14 bases between. CDR1 and CDR2 from the germline V gene are SGHRS and YFSETQ. The CDR3 sequence is 14 residues long. The CDR3 is CASSSRVGAYEQYF. The CDR3 DNA reads as TGCGCCAGCAGTTCCCGTGTGGGGGCCTACGAGCAGTACTTC.

Comment on this clone: The same CDR3 can be traced to other DNA sequences in this sample. The chain links TRBV7-8 to TRBJ2-7; perhaps TRBD2 as D (6 bases). This CDR3 contains 13 residues. The V end lost 6 bases, the J end lost 1 base, and 10 bases lay between the germline ends. Per germline, CDR1 SGHVS and CDR2 FQNEAQ. Here the CDR3 DNA reads TGTGCCAGCAGTCGGGACTTATCCTACGAGCAGTACTTC. Translated, it gives CASSRDLSYEQYF.

The chain is built from TRBV6-1 and TRBJ1-4; 8 bases align to TRBD1. The CDR3 has 15 residues. Germline V gene sequence: CDR1 MNHNS, CDR2 SASEGT. Germline trimming cut 4 bases from V and 4 bases from J; bases unmatched to any gene: 5. DNA of the CDR3: TGTGCCAGCAGTGTAGGACAGGGCGGTAATGAAAAACTGTTTTTT. This codes for CASSVGQGGNEKLFF.

This sequence joins TRBV5-8 and TRBJ2-3; 7 bases match TRBD2. Germline V gene lookup returns CDR1 SGHTS and CDR2 YDEGEE. The J segment lost 6 bases and the V segment lost 2 bases, leaving 9 bases of the junction unmatched. The CDR3 covers 15 residues. The CDR3 DNA is TGTGCCAGCAGCTTTATGTGGGAGGGCGTGGATACGCAGTATTTT. Protein: CASSFMWEGVDTQYF.

The CDR3 nucleotides read TGTGCCAGCGGGGCCGGACTCACCGATACGCAGTATTTT. Amino acids: CASGAGLTDTQYF. The chain has TRBV25-1 and TRBJ2-3; D might be TRBD1 or TRBD2, each matching 5 bases. CDR1 and CDR2 from the germline V gene are MGHDK and SYGVNS. The length of the CDR3 is 13 residues. The ends were cut back, 8 bases at V and 6 bases at J, with 15 bases in the middle.

The chain has TRBV7-2 and TRBJ2-5; perhaps TRBD1 as D (6 bases). Looked up from germline, CDR1 is SGHTA and CDR2 is FQGNSA. This CDR3 has 15 amino acids. With 3 bases removed from V and 4 bases from J, the gap between germline ends came to 15 bases. DNA for the CDR3: TGTGCCAGCAGCTTTCAGACAGGCATTGCAGAGACCCAGTACTTC. Translation gives CASSFQTGIAETQYF.

The count of this clone is one. DNA for the CDR3: TGTGCCAGCAGTGCTACGGGATACGAGACCGGGGAGCTGTTTTTT. Translation: CASSATGYETGELFF. This chain connects TRBV6-1 to TRBJ2-2; tentative D call: TRBD2 (5 bases). CDR1 is MNHNS and CDR2 is SASEGT in the germline V gene. This CDR3 has 15 residues. V lost 4 bases, J lost 5 bases, and 14 bases lay in between.

This rearrangement joins TRBV28 to TRBJ2-7, with D tentatively TRBD1 or TRBD2 (5 bases each). CDR1 and CDR2 from the germline V gene are MDHEN and SYDVKM. The CDR3 is 16 amino acids. The V and J ends lost 3 bases and 3 bases respectively, with 18 bases between them. As DNA, the CDR3 is TGTGCCAGCAGTTTCGGAGCCACTGGGACCTTCTACGAGCAGTACTTC. Its protein is CASSFGATGTFYEQYF.

This chain uses TRBV14 with TRBJ1-2; the D is unclear. V lost 4 bases to trimming and J lost 5 bases, with 20 bases between them. CDR1 is SGHDN, CDR2 FVKESK, per germline. The CDR3 covers 16 residues. CDR3 residues: CASSPLARTAGYGYTF. CDR3 nucleotide sequence: TGTGCCAGCAGCCCCCTCGCCAGGACGGCTGGATATGGCTACACCTTC.

The table lists this clone with a few counts. This chain uses TRBV7-9 with TRBJ2-5; D remains ambiguous. The V and J ends lost 5 bases and 3 bases respectively, with 1 base between them. The CDR3 spans 10 residues. Germline V gene lookup returns CDR1 SEHNR and CDR2 FQNEAQ (reference sequence). The CDR3 region is CASSKETQYF. For the CDR3, the DNA is TGTGCCAGCAGCAAAGAGACCCAGTACTTC.

The chain is built from TRBV28 and TRBJ2-7; 7 nucleotides agree with TRBD1. Unmatched junction bases numbered 5, after V lost 5 bases and J lost 4 bases. From germline, CDR1 is MDHEN and CDR2 SYDVKM. The CDR3 has 13 amino acids. CDR3 sequence reads: CASSRGGRYEQYF. The CDR3 coding sequence is TGTGCCAGCAGTCGAGGGGGCAGGTACGAGCAGTACTTC. Combining the CDR3 with reference TRBV28 and TRBJ2-7 gives the whole variable domain DVKVTQSSRYLVKRTGEKVFLECVQDMDHENMFWYRQDPGLGLRLIYFSYDVKMKEKGDIPEGYSVSREKKERFSLILESASTNQTSMYLCASSRGGRYEQYFGPGTRLTVT.

This sequence joins TRBV28 and TRBJ1-1; D is unclear. Germline assignment: CDR1 MDHEN and CDR2 SYDVKM. This CDR3 region has 14 residues. The V and J ends lost 6 bases and 0 bases respectively, with 11 bases between them. The CDR3 reads CASRGRPMNTEAFF. The CDR3 bases are TGTGCCAGCAGGGGAAGGCCCATGAACACTGAAGCTTTCTTT.

The V gene is TRBV7-2, the J gene TRBJ1-2; D gene uncertain. This CDR3 contains 13 residues. The germline V and J ends were trimmed by 2 bases and 3 bases, with 7 bases remaining between them. Germline lookup yields CDR1 SGHTA and CDR2 FQGNSA. The chain's CDR3 is CASSLRVHYGYTF. The CDR3 DNA is TGTGCCAGCAGCTTAAGGGTGCACTATGGCTACACCTTC.

The chain combines TRBV10-3 with TRBJ1-5; 9 nucleotides match TRBD1. The junction had 5 bases not matched to a gene; V was cut back by 5 bases and J by 3 bases. In germline, CDR1 is ENHRY, CDR2 SYGVKD. The CDR3 covers 15 residues. The CDR3 nucleotides read TGTGCCATCAGTCAGACAGGGGGGACCAATCAGCCCCAGCATTTT. Residues: CAISQTGGTNQPQHF.

The CDR3 DNA follows: TGTGCCAGCAGTGGGGGACTAGCGGGAGGGCCGGCCAAAAACATTCAGTACTTC. This sequence encodes CASSGGLAGGPAKNIQYF. The rearrangement joins TRBV27 to TRBJ2-4; the match to TRBD2 covers 16 bases. The CDR3 loop spans 18 amino acids. With V trimmed by 5 bases and J by 1 base, 5 bases remained unmatched. Germline assignment: CDR1 MNHEY and CDR2 SMNVEV (reference sequence).

This clone was recorded once. Other DNA sequences in the sample encode the same CDR3. The J gene is TRBJ1-3, the V gene TRBV9; no clear D. The V gene's germline CDR1 is SGDLS and CDR2 YYNGEE. The CDR3 has 14 residues. V lost 0 bases and J lost 0, with 4 bases in between. The DNA of the CDR3 is TGTGCCAGCAGCGTAGGGTCCTCTGGAAACACCATATATTTT. Amino acids: CASSVGSSGNTIYF.

The V gene is TRBV30, the J gene TRBJ2-7; tentative D call: TRBD2 (6 bases). The CDR3 has 12 amino acids. The germline V and J ends were trimmed by 7 bases and 2 bases, with 12 bases remaining between them. In germline, CDR1 is GTSNPN, CDR2 SVGIG (reference sequence). The CDR3 spells CASRGGPYEQYF. The CDR3 DNA reads as TGTGCCTCAAGGGGAGGCCCCTACGAGCAGTACTTC.

The chain is built from TRBV5-1 and TRBJ2-7, with a weak D call TRBD1 (6 bases). Trimming pared 4 bases from V and 6 bases from J, leaving 14 bases between. Germline values: CDR1 SGHRS, CDR2 YFSETQ. The CDR3 has 13 residues. The DNA of the CDR3 is TGCGCCAGCAGCGAAGGACAGACCCTCGAGCAGTACTTC. Protein product: CASSEGQTLEQYF.

The chain combines TRBV28 with TRBJ1-4; no reliable D call. In germline, CDR1 is MDHEN, CDR2 SYDVKM. The V and J ends lost 7 bases and 16 bases respectively, with 25 bases between them. The CDR3 loop spans 14 amino acids. CDR3 in DNA: TGTGCCAGCAACACGCTCCCGAGCGGCCAGCCTAAGTTTTTT. Translating it yields CASNTLPSGQPKFF. Full variable domain (missing parts from reference TRBV28 and TRBJ1-4): DVKVTQSSRYLVKRTGEKVFLECVQDMDHENMFWYRQDPGLGLRLIYFSYDVKMKEKGDIPEGYSVSREKKERFSLILESASTNQTSMYLCASNTLPSGQPKFFGSGTQLSVL.

This sequence joins TRBV19 and TRBJ2-2, with 9 bases that match TRBD1. The J segment lost 6 bases and the V segment lost 3 bases, leaving 5 bases of the junction unmatched. Per the germline V gene, CDR1 is LNHDA and CDR2 is SQIVND (reference sequence). This CDR3 region has 15 residues. The CDR3 DNA sequence: TGTGCCAGTAGTATGTACAGGGGGCAAGCCGGGGAGCTGTTTTTT. Protein product: CASSMYRGQAGELFF. Supplemented by reference TRBV19 and TRBJ2-2, the full variable domain reads DGGITQSPKYLFRKEGQNVTLSCEQNLNHDAMYWYRQDPGQGLRLIYYSQIVNDFQKGDIAEGYSVSREKKESFPLTVTSAQKNPTAFYLCASSMYRGQAGELFFGEGSRLTVL.

The chain joins TRBV6-5 to TRBJ2-7, with 11 bases that match TRBD2. The CDR3 loop spans 15 amino acids. Germline values: CDR1 MNHEY, CDR2 SVGAGI. J lost 2 bases, V lost 0 bases, and 0 bases had no gene match. The CDR3 is CASSYSTSGTYEQYF. CDR3 nucleotide sequence: TGTGCCAGCAGTTACTCGACTAGCGGGACCTACGAGCAGTACTTC.

This clone is a singleton in its sample. This sequence joins TRBV7-2 and TRBJ2-5, with 10 bases identical to TRBD1. Looked up from germline, CDR1 is SGHTA and CDR2 is FQGNSA. The CDR3 is 16 residues long. V shed 5 bases, J shed 5 bases, and the junction held 11 bases outside the gene matches. The CDR3 DNA is TGTGCCAGCAGCCTTTCCGGGACAGGGGTGCGGGAGACCCAGTACTTC. Protein sequence: CASSLSGTGVRETQYF.

The chain carries TRBV7-3 and TRBJ2-4; D is perhaps TRBD2 (6 bases). The CDR3 has 14 amino acids. Per germline, CDR1 SGHTA and CDR2 FQGTGA. V was trimmed by 5 bases and J by 6 bases, leaving 14 bases between them. The CDR3 nucleotides read TGTGCCAGCAGCCCACCGGGACTCCCAAACATTCAGTACTTC. Protein: CASSPPGLPNIQYF.

This chain joins TRBV9 and TRBJ2-7; 10 bases are shared with TRBD1. CDR1 and CDR2 (germline): SGDLS, YYNGEE. The CDR3 has 15 amino acids. V dropped 4 bases and J dropped 7; count of bases not matched to a gene: 11. The CDR3 nucleotides are TGTGCCAGCAGCCCAACTATAGACAGGGGGCGAGAGCAGTACTTC. It codes for CASSPTIDRGREQYF.

The chain couples TRBV27 to TRBJ2-1, with TRBD2 matching 7 bases. Germline trimming cut 6 bases from V and 8 bases from J; bases unmatched to any gene: 10. The CDR3 has 14 residues. Germline loops: CDR1 MNHEY, CDR2 SMNVEV (reference sequence). DNA for the CDR3: TGTGCCAGCAGGGGGACTACCGGCGGGCATGAGCAGTTCTTC. Translating gives CASRGTTGGHEQFF.

J is TRBJ1-2 and V is TRBV28; tentative D call: TRBD1 (5 bases). V was shortened by 5 bases and J by 4 bases, with 8 bases between the two germline ends. Per the germline V gene, CDR1 is MDHEN and CDR2 is SYDVKM. This CDR3 spans 12 amino acids. CDR3 DNA: TGTGCCAGCAGTGCGGACATCTATGGCTACACCTTC. Its protein is CASSADIYGYTF.

The rearrangement joins TRBV28 to TRBJ2-6; D may match TRBD1 or TRBD2 (6 bases each). In germline, CDR1 is MDHEN, CDR2 SYDVKM. Trimming shortened V by 4 bases and J by 4 bases, and 17 bases separated the two germline ends. The CDR3 sequence is 17 residues long. CDR3: CASSYLGGAGGANVLTF. DNA for the CDR3: TGTGCCAGCAGTTACTTGGGGGGCGCGGGAGGGGCCAACGTCCTGACTTTC.

The chain has TRBV2 and TRBJ2-2; D is unclear. Germline V gives CDR1 SNHLY, CDR2 FYNNEI. CDR3 length equals 16 residues. V lost 6 bases, J lost 5 bases, and 19 bases lay in between. CDR3 sequence (DNA): TGTGCCAGCAGCCCCCTGGCCCCCGCCGGGACCGGGGAGCTGTTTTTT. It codes for CASSPLAPAGTGELFF.